The present T cell receptor beta chain was sequenced within a study of CD8+CD57+ T cells in acquired aplastic anemia. Turning to the study itself: The mean DNA yield obtained from sorted CD4+ and CD8+ cells came to 3 to 4 ug. Study results and limitations: Patients and healthy controls showed no significant CD8+ Simpson's diversity difference. The study identified roughly 29 CD8+ CDR3 sequences shared by patients and controls.

Germline V gene sequence: CDR1 SNHLY, CDR2 FYNNEI. The germline V and J ends were trimmed by 7 bases and 8 bases, with 14 bases remaining between them. This CDR3 has 12 amino acids. In regard to this clonotype: Its antigen is currently unknown.

Sequenced patients had shown CD8+CD57+ cell expansion by flow cytometry. Acquired aplastic anemia of severe grade affected all patients. Genomic DNA, the template, was used for profiling of the TCR beta VDJ and CDR3. TCRdb recomputed calls from the reads with MiXCR, one row per CDR3 protein. The sample lists about 160,000 distinct CDR3 sequences, 40% to 55% occurring once. Sequences were obtained from sorted CD4+, CD8+, or CD8+CD57+ T cells (not recorded which) from PBMCs. The J gene is TRBJ1-2, the V gene TRBV2; D uncertain. The clonotype originates from a human donor with aplastic anemia. DNA of the CDR3: TGTGCCAGCACCGAGGTCTTCCCCGGCTACACCTTC. This sequence encodes CASTEVFPGYTF.